This T cell receptor beta chain was captured in a study of blood T cell repertoires in COVID-19. Original analysis: Reference gene primer amplification yielded estimated nucleated cell counts. The protocol was immunoSEQ multiplex PCR, while the TCRdb copy is restricted to in-frame clones and leaves out a portion. That table gives V, J and clone size, and the DNA gave D and trimming. The profile covers a few hundred thousand clones, with approximately 87% appearing a single time and roughly 5.8% taken by the ten largest. Sample: peripheral blood. The sequence came from a man in his 60s with acute or convalescent COVID-19.

CDR3 DNA: TGTGCCAGCAGCTTTATTAAAGGGGGCTTGAACACTGAAGCTTTCTTT. Translated: CASSFIKGGLNTEAFF. This rearrangement joins TRBV28 to TRBJ1-1; 7 bases are a match to TRBD1. CDR3 length: 16 residues. Trimming took 6 bases from V and 0 from J; bases not matched to a gene: 10. Germline CDR1 is MDHEN and CDR2 is SYDVKM.